The TCR beta chain described here comes from a study of shared clonotypes between healthy human individuals. Per germline, CDR1 ENHRY and CDR2 SYGVKD. V lost 3 bases to trimming and J lost 1 base, with 9 bases between them. This CDR3 has 14 residues. Each cell subset's genomic DNA was divided evenly among several immunoSEQ plates. Sequencing used immunoSEQ multiplex PCR; TCRdb keeps in-frame clones, though not all of them. In the table there are some 2,500,000 clones, approximately 94% of which are singletons. The chain recombines TRBV10-3 with TRBJ1-1; D is possibly TRBD1 (5 bases). Sequenced material: naive CD4+ T cells from PBMCs. This sample's subset: CD45RA+ positively selected. The receptor comes from a young man in good health. Some clones in this sample may be carry-over from other donors' samples. This chain's CDR3 is CAISDRGTNTEAFF. CDR3 in DNA: TGTGCCATCAGTGACCGGGGGACGAACACTGAAGCTTTCTTT.